These T cell receptor beta chains were read from a single sample in a study of siplizumab effects on memory and regulatory T cells. Some clones are missing from TCRdb's copy, which holds only in-frame ones; the method was immunoSEQ multiplex PCR. Of about 52,000 clones listed, 95% to 97% are singletons. Sequences were obtained from naive CD4+ T cells sorted from blood. All receptors come from a human donor in good health. Both conserved end residues are part of each CDR3. The D gene is left open where the match is weak. Clone size is shown for a subset of rows, as once, few, many or a class of expanded clone.

d_gene	abundance	v_gene	j_gene	len	CDR3nt	CDR3aa
TRBD1	once	TRBV6-1	TRBJ2-5	15	TGTGCCAGCAGTGGCTCGACAGGGGGCGTAGAGACCCAGTACTTC	CASSGSTGGVETQYF
NA	NA	TRBV11-3	TRBJ2-5	14	TGTGCCAGCAGCCTACTAGCCGACCAAGAGACCCAGTACTTC	CASSLLADQETQYF
TRBD2	NA	TRBV9	TRBJ2-1	16	TGTGCCAGCAGCGCGGGACTAGCGGGATACGGCGATGAGCAGTTCTTC	CASSAGLAGYGDEQFF
NA	NA	TRBV28	TRBJ2-7	16	TGTGCCAGCAGTTTATTCTCGTCAGGGTTCGGCCACGAGCAGTACTTC	CASSLFSSGFGHEQYF
NA	NA	TRBV7-9	TRBJ2-5	13	TGTGCCGGATGGCGGGCAGGGCAGGAGACCCAGTACTTC	CAGWRAGQETQYF
NA	NA	TRBV29-1	TRBJ2-4	12	TGCAGCGCCGGACGGAACCAAAACATTCAGTACTTC	CSAGRNQNIQYF
NA	NA	TRBV5-4	TRBJ1-3	15	TGTGCCAGCAGCCGAAATTCTGGTTCAGGAAACACCATATATTTT	CASSRNSGSGNTIYF
NA	NA	TRBV7-3	TRBJ2-1	12	TGTGCCAGCAGCTTATCCGTAGGGGAGCAGTTCTTC	CASSLSVGEQFF
NA	NA	TRBV4-1	TRBJ2-2	16	TGCGCCAGCAGCCCCATCCAGCGCGGGGCTGGCGGGGAGCTGTTTTTT	CASSPIQRGAGGELFF
TRBD2	once	TRBV11-3	TRBJ2-1	15	TGTGCCAGCAGCTTTGGGACTAGCGGAGTCAATGAGCAGTTCTTC	CASSFGTSGVNEQFF
NA	NA	TRBV6-5	TRBJ1-5	13	TGTGCCAGCAGTGGTCTACTAGGCTCGCCCCAGCATTTT	CASSGLLGSPQHF
TRBD1	NA	TRBV11-3	TRBJ2-1	15	TGTGCCAGCAGCATGGGACAGGGGATTTACAATGAGCAGTTCTTC	CASSMGQGIYNEQFF
TRBD1	NA	TRBV19	TRBJ1-6	14	TGTGCCAGTAGCCCGGGACAGGGGAATTCACCCCTCCACTTT	CASSPGQGNSPLHF
TRBD1	NA	TRBV28	TRBJ1-1	13	TGTGCCAGCAGGCGCCAGGGGGCCACTGAAGCTTTCTTT	CASRRQGATEAFF
NA	NA	TRBV6-5	TRBJ1-1	14	TGTGCCAGCAGGACGGGACCCACGAACACTGAAGCTTTCTTT	CASRTGPTNTEAFF
NA	NA	TRBV5-1	TRBJ2-1	11	TGCGCCAGCAGCCAATACAATGAGCAGTTCTTC	CASSQYNEQFF
NA	once	TRBV6-1	TRBJ1-3	14	TGTGCCAGCAGTGAAACGAGGTCTGGAAACACCATATATTTT	CASSETRSGNTIYF
NA	NA	TRBV29-1	TRBJ2-7	13	TGCAGCGTACGACAGGGAGGAGGCATCGAGCAGTACTTC	CSVRQGGGIEQYF
TRBD1	NA	TRBV2	TRBJ2-7	14	TGTGCCAGCAGTGGCGGGACAGGGGGCGGGAAGCAGTACTTC	CASSGGTGGGKQYF
TRBD1	NA	TRBV18	TRBJ2-7	17	TGTGCCAGCTCCCCACGAATAGGGGGACAGGGTATTCACGAGCAGTACTTC	CASSPRIGGQGIHEQYF
NA	NA	TRBV6-5	TRBJ1-4	11	TGTGCCAGCCGCGGTAATGAAAAACTGTTTTTT	CASRGNEKLFF
TRBD2	NA	TRBV7-9	TRBJ2-6	18	TGTGCCAGCAGACCCAGGGGAGCGGGAGGGCCTGGGGCCAACGTCCTGACTTTC	CASRPRGAGGPGANVLTF
NA	NA	TRBV7-3	TRBJ2-1	14	TGTGCCAGCAGCTCCAGCCACCTCTACAATGAGCAGTTCTTC	CASSSSHLYNEQFF
NA	NA	TRBV6-6	TRBJ2-5	13	TGTGCCAGCAGTCACCCCAACGGGCAGACCCAGTACTTC	CASSHPNGQTQYF
NA	NA	TRBV10-3	TRBJ2-7	16	TGTGCCATCAGTGAGTCGGGAAGGGCCAACCCCTACGAGCAGTACTTC	CAISESGRANPYEQYF
NA	NA	TRBV7-2	TRBJ2-1	13	TGTGCCAGCAGCGTTTCTAGGTACAATGAGCAGTTCTTC	CASSVSRYNEQFF
NA	NA	TRBV7-6	TRBJ1-2	14	TGTGCCAGCAGCTTAAACAGTTTTAACTATGGCTACACCTTC	CASSLNSFNYGYTF
NA	NA	TRBV20-1	TRBJ2-7	11	TGCAGTGCTACGGACCGCCACGAGCAGTACTTC	CSATDRHEQYF
NA	NA	TRBV6-1	TRBJ1-1	15	TGTGCCAGCAGTCCCCGGGGCAGGGCGAACACTGAAGCTTTCTTT	CASSPRGRANTEAFF
TRBD2	NA	TRBV27	TRBJ2-7	15	TGTGCCAGCAGTTTAGGACTAGCGGCTATCTACGAGCAGTACTTC	CASSLGLAAIYEQYF
NA	NA	TRBV28	TRBJ2-4	12	TGTGCCAGCACGGGTCTGTCGGGCATTCAGTACTTC	CASTGLSGIQYF
TRBD1	NA	TRBV10-3	TRBJ2-1	13	TGTGCCGCCGGACAGGGGGCCTACAATGAGCAGTTCTTC	CAAGQGAYNEQFF
TRBD1	once	TRBV19	TRBJ2-5	15	TGTGCCAGTAGTACGGGGACAGGGGATCTCGAGACCCAGTACTTC	CASSTGTGDLETQYF
NA	NA	TRBV18	TRBJ1-5	14	TGTGCCAGCTCACCACCCGACGTTTACCAGCCCCAGCATTTT	CASSPPDVYQPQHF
TRBD1	NA	TRBV5-1	TRBJ2-7	16	TGCGCCAGCAGCTTCCTTAGTTCGGGACAGGCCTACGAGCAGTACTTC	CASSFLSSGQAYEQYF
TRBD1	NA	TRBV11-2	TRBJ1-2	15	TGTGCCAGCAGCTTAGGGGGACAGGGGGCAGATGGCTACACCTTC	CASSLGGQGADGYTF
TRBD1	NA	TRBV19	TRBJ1-2	16	TGTGCCAGTAGTATTCCATCATCAGGGGGCGGCTATGGCTACACCTTC	CASSIPSSGGGYGYTF
NA	NA	TRBV28	TRBJ2-1	12	TGTGCCAGCAGTTTACGCCGGGACACCGAGTTCTTC	CASSLRRDTEFF
NA	NA	TRBV6-1	TRBJ1-2	12	TGTGCCAGCAGTGAGCGAGGGACGAAACCCACCTTC	CASSERGTKPTF
TRBD1	NA	TRBV23-1	TRBJ2-5	18	TGCGCCAGCAGTCAATCGGATCGGACAGGGGAAATTCAAGAGACCCAGTACTTC	CASSQSDRTGEIQETQYF
NA	NA	TRBV6-1	TRBJ1-4	11	TGTGCCAGCAGTGTGAGAGAAAAACTGTTTTTT	CASSVREKLFF
NA	NA	TRBV25-1	TRBJ1-5	15	TGTGCCAGCAGTGAATCAGGACTTCTGAAGGGGCCCCAGCATTTT	CASSESGLLKGPQHF
TRBD1	NA	TRBV11-1	TRBJ2-1	14	TGTGCCAGCAGCTTAAGGGACAGATACAATGAGCAGTTCTTC	CASSLRDRYNEQFF
NA	NA	TRBV5-4	TRBJ2-5	11	TGTGCCAGCAGCGCCAGGGAGACCCAGTACTTC	CASSARETQYF
NA	NA	TRBV20-1	TRBJ1-1	11	TGCAGTGCTAGAGAAGTAACTGAAGCTTTCTTT	CSAREVTEAFF
TRBD2	NA	TRBV2	TRBJ2-2	17	TGTGCCAGCAGTGGGGGGCTAGCGGGCCCCTACACCGGGGAGCTGTTTTTT	CASSGGLAGPYTGELFF
TRBD2	NA	TRBV7-2	TRBJ2-2	17	TGTGCCAGCAGCTTAGCGCGGACTAGCGGGAACACCGGGGAGCTGTTTTTT	CASSLARTSGNTGELFF
NA	NA	TRBV6-6	TRBJ1-2	13	TGTGCCAGCAAAATATCGGGACCTGATGGCTACACCTTC	CASKISGPDGYTF
TRBD2	NA	TRBV9	TRBJ2-1	17	TGTGCCAGCAGCGTAGGACTAGCGGGACCCCCCTACAATGAGCAGTTCTTC	CASSVGLAGPPYNEQFF
TRBD1	once	TRBV30	TRBJ1-2	15	TGTGCCTGGAGTAGAGAAACAGGGGATTCCTATGGCTACACCTTC	CAWSRETGDSYGYTF
TRBD2	NA	TRBV28	TRBJ2-2	15	TGTGCCAGCTTGCGGCTAGCGGGGAACACCGGGGAGCTGTTTTTT	CASLRLAGNTGELFF
NA	NA	TRBV28	TRBJ2-1	14	TGTGCCAGCTACAATCTCGGAAGGGGCAATGAGCAGTTCTTC	CASYNLGRGNEQFF
TRBD2	NA	TRBV7-2	TRBJ2-5	21	TGTGCCAGCAGCTTAGCGAGACAGACTAGCGGAGGAGTAGGGGACCAAGAGACCCAGTACTTC	CASSLARQTSGGVGDQETQYF
NA	NA	TRBV9	TRBJ1-1	12	TGTGCCAGCAGCCGAATGAACACTGAAGCTTTCTTT	CASSRMNTEAFF
NA	NA	TRBV4-3	TRBJ1-5	15	TGCGCCAGCAGCCAAGATTACAGGGTAGGTCAGCCCCAGCATTTT	CASSQDYRVGQPQHF